A selection of T cell receptor beta chains follows, all from one sample in a study of OX40 agonist ivuxolimab in advanced cancers. Sequencing was performed with immunoSEQ multiplex PCR; in TCRdb, only in-frame clones are kept and a portion is missing. This sample yields fewer than 200,000 clones, of which 94% are seen a single time; about 0.31% belongs to the top ten. The source was CD4+ or CD8+ T cells sorted from blood, collected in a trial of the OX40 agonist ivuxolimab. These receptors were obtained from an adult with an advanced solid tumor such as melanoma, head and neck, liver or kidney cancer. Both conserved end residues are part of each CDR3. The order of the fields is CDR3 protein, CDR3 DNA, J gene, V gene, clone size, D gene. D genes are given only for firm matches. Clone size appears in some rows only: once, few, many, or a class for an expanded clone.

CASSLGSGGSYNEQFF TGTGCCAGCAGCTTAGGGTCAGGAGGCTCCTACAATGAGCAGTTCTTC TRBJ2-1 TRBV11-2 . .
CASSLSSGYEQYF TGTGCCAGCAGCTTATCCTCAGGTTACGAGCAGTACTTC TRBJ2-7 TRBV7-2 once .
CASSLGGDSYEQYF TGTGCCAGCAGCTTAGGCGGAGACTCCTACGAGCAGTACTTC TRBJ2-7 TRBV13 . .
CASSVEAYGYTF TGTGCCAGCAGCGTAGAGGCCTATGGCTACACCTTC TRBJ1-2 TRBV9 . .
CASSRDATGTEAFF TGTGCCAGCAGCAGAGACGCGACAGGGACTGAAGCTTTCTTT TRBJ1-1 TRBV5-4 . TRBD1
CASSLGQSRNQPQHF TGCGCCAGCAGCTTGGGACAGAGTCGCAATCAGCCCCAGCATTTT TRBJ1-5 TRBV5-1 . .
CASSPGQLNEKLFF TGTGCCAGCAGCCCCGGACAGCTTAATGAAAAACTGTTTTTT TRBJ1-4 TRBV7-2 . .
CASSSLRSDRGYEQYF TGTGCCAGCAGCTCCCTTAGGAGTGACAGGGGCTACGAGCAGTACTTC TRBJ2-7 TRBV4-2 . TRBD1
CASSLRAGQSNQPQHF TGTGCCAGCAGCTTAAGGGCCGGGCAGAGCAATCAGCCCCAGCATTTT TRBJ1-5 TRBV7-2 . .
CASSSSGGYGYTF TGTGCCAGCAGCTCCTCAGGAGGCTATGGCTACACCTTC TRBJ1-2 TRBV7-3 few .
CASSQEGAARSYNEQFF TGTGCCAGCAGCCAAGAAGGTGCGGCCCGCTCCTACAATGAGCAGTTCTTC TRBJ2-1 TRBV4-2 . .
CATGEGNSPLHF TGTGCCACGGGAGAGGGAAATTCACCCCTCCACTTT TRBJ1-6 TRBV6-5 . .
CASSLGRETQYF TGCGCCAGCTCCTTGGGGCGGGAGACCCAGTACTTC TRBJ2-5 TRBV4-1 . .
CASRFSGRLGYGYTF TGTGCCAGCAGGTTCTCTGGCAGGCTCGGTTATGGCTACACCTTC TRBJ1-2 TRBV6-1 . .
CASSAGQGASNTGELFF TGTGCCAGCAGCGCAGGACAGGGGGCGTCGAACACCGGGGAGCTGTTTTTT TRBJ2-2 TRBV5-4 once TRBD1
CASSSLYRINYGYTF TGTGCCAGCAGCTCCCTTTACAGGATTAACTATGGCTACACCTTC TRBJ1-2 TRBV7-2 . .
CATSSKTLNGYTF TGTGCCACCAGCTCCAAGACACTGAATGGCTACACCTTC TRBJ1-2 TRBV15 . .
CASKRVQGGNEQFF TGTGCCAGCAAACGAGTCCAGGGTGGGAATGAGCAGTTCTTC TRBJ2-1 TRBV6-5 . .
CASSFGVSYEQYF TGTGCCAGCAGCTTTGGGGTCTCCTACGAGCAGTACTTC TRBJ2-7 TRBV7-2 . .
CASTQSGFRNYGYTF TGTGCCAGCACCCAATCAGGTTTCAGAAACTATGGCTACACCTTC TRBJ1-2 TRBV28 . .
CASSIPPGGYTF TGTGCCAGTAGTATACCCCCGGGGGGCTACACCTTC TRBJ1-2 TRBV19 . .
CASSVKQGAGETQYF TGTGCCAGCAGCGTTAAACAGGGGGCGGGAGAGACCCAGTACTTC TRBJ2-5 TRBV5-4 . TRBD1
CASSLTLRVGEQYF TGTGCCAGCAGTTTAACACTCAGGGTGGGGGAGCAGTACTTC TRBJ2-7 TRBV28 . .
CASSSRNYGYTF TGTGCCAGCAGTTCCAGGAACTATGGCTACACCTTC TRBJ1-2 TRBV28 . .
CASSPRQMMNTEAFF TGTGCCAGCTCACCACGACAGATGATGAACACTGAAGCTTTCTTT TRBJ1-1 TRBV18 . .
CASSSYRTGLSRNQPQHF TGTGCCAGCAGTTCATACCGGACAGGCCTGTCTCGCAATCAGCCCCAGCATTTT TRBJ1-5 TRBV28 . TRBD1
CASSTSGHSSYEQYF TGTGCCAGCAGCACTAGCGGGCATAGCTCCTACGAGCAGTACTTC TRBJ2-7 TRBV27 few TRBD2
CASRQGAEQYF TGTGCCAGCAGACAGGGGGCCGAGCAGTACTTC TRBJ2-7 TRBV6-1 . TRBD1
CASSPRDRQETQYF TGTGCCAGCTCCCCCCGGGACAGACAAGAGACCCAGTACTTC TRBJ2-5 TRBV18 . TRBD1
CASSLAESGGPKQYF TGCGCCAGCAGCTTGGCCGAGTCGGGAGGGCCGAAGCAGTACTTC TRBJ2-7 TRBV5-1 . TRBD2
CASSDGTSGKRDTQYF TGTGCCAGCAGTGACGGGACTAGCGGGAAGCGGGATACGCAGTATTTT TRBJ2-3 TRBV28 . TRBD2
CASGLRPEPYNEQFF TGCGCCAGCGGCCTCCGACCCGAGCCCTACAATGAGCAGTTCTTC TRBJ2-1 TRBV5-1 . .
CASSRTPGQAFYEQYF TGTGCCAGCAGCCGCACACCGGGACAGGCGTTCTACGAGCAGTACTTC TRBJ2-7 TRBV11-3 . TRBD1
CASSQEGGAETQYF TGCGCCAGCAGCCAAGAGGGGGGCGCAGAGACCCAGTACTTC TRBJ2-5 TRBV4-3 . .
CASSLPLETQYF TGTGCCAGCAGCTTACCCCTGGAGACCCAGTACTTC TRBJ2-5 TRBV7-6 . .
CASSEMGGYEKLFF TGTGCCAGCAGTGAAATGGGGGGTTATGAAAAACTGTTTTTT TRBJ1-4 TRBV2 . .
CASSGTRGQVNEQYF TGTGCCAGCAGCGGAACCAGGGGGCAAGTGAACGAGCAGTACTTC TRBJ2-7 TRBV7-6 . TRBD1
CAISEGGNIQYF TGTGCCATCAGTGAAGGGGGAAACATTCAGTACTTC TRBJ2-4 TRBV10-3 . .
CASSFGGRDEQFF TGTGCCAGCAGTTTCGGCGGGAGAGATGAGCAGTTCTTC TRBJ2-1 TRBV28 . TRBD2
CASSLWGGNYGYTF TGTGCCAGCAGTTTATGGGGCGGAAACTATGGCTACACCTTC TRBJ1-2 TRBV28 once .
CASSFIMGVDRPTEAFF TGTGCCAGCAGCTTTATCATGGGGGTGGACAGACCCACTGAAGCTTTCTTT TRBJ1-1 TRBV5-4 . .
CASRTDPNYGYTF TGTGCCAGCAGGACGGATCCTAACTATGGCTACACCTTC TRBJ1-2 TRBV19 . .
CASSLAGGPHEQYF TGTGCCAGCAGCCTAGCGGGAGGGCCCCACGAGCAGTACTTC TRBJ2-7 TRBV11-2 . TRBD2
CASSRSGNEQFF TGCGCCAGCAGCCGCTCAGGTAATGAGCAGTTCTTC TRBJ2-1 TRBV5-1 . .
CATSRGQGGYNEQFF TGTGCCACCAGCAGGGGACAGGGGGGATACAATGAGCAGTTCTTC TRBJ2-1 TRBV15 . TRBD1
CASVGTTNEQFF TGTGCCAGTGTAGGGACGACCAATGAGCAGTTCTTC TRBJ2-1 TRBV19 . .
CASSLQINEKLFF TGTGCCAGCAGCTTACAGATTAATGAAAAACTGTTTTTT TRBJ1-4 TRBV11-2 . .
CASNPGTAVNQPQHF TGTGCCAGTAACCCAGGGACAGCAGTTAATCAGCCCCAGCATTTT TRBJ1-5 TRBV19 . TRBD1
CASSKTPYEQYF TGTGCCAGCAGTAAGACCCCCTACGAGCAGTACTTC TRBJ2-7 TRBV6-5 once .
CASSLARGGAADTQYF TGTGCCAGCAGCTTAGCTAGGGGGGGTGCGGCAGATACGCAGTATTTT TRBJ2-3 TRBV7-8 . .
CASSERQGSYEQYF TGTGCCAGCAGTGAAAGACAGGGATCCTACGAGCAGTACTTC TRBJ2-7 TRBV25-1 . TRBD1
CASSRPGQGGYEQYF TGTGCCAGCAGCCGACCGGGACAGGGGGGCTACGAGCAGTACTTC TRBJ2-7 TRBV14 . TRBD1
CASITGVSNQPQHF TGTGCCAGCATTACAGGGGTTAGCAATCAGCCCCAGCATTTT TRBJ1-5 TRBV6-1 . TRBD1